Presented here are 5 T cell receptor beta chains from one specimen sequenced in a study of human T cells and chemical hapten exposure. TCRdb recomputed calls from the RACE reads with MiXCR, one row per CDR3 protein. Here the sample spans 150,000 to 200,000 distinct CDR3 sequences, roughly 15% being singletons. As for time point: patch test 1, 2 weeks after DPC sensitization. The sample's treatment: therapeutic diphenylcyclopropenone sensitization with weekly scalp DPC. The sample here was whole blood, taken in connection with sensitization to the hapten diphenylcyclopropenone (DPC). The receptor source for this set is a woman aged 25 to 45 with alopecia areata. Some clones in this sample may be carry-over from other donors' samples.

This clonotype was counted a few times. The rearrangement links TRBV20-1 to TRBJ2-7; D tentatively fits TRBD1 or TRBD2 (6 bases each). V was cut by 7 bases and J by 4 bases, with 14 bases left in between. Germline V gene lookup returns CDR1 DFQATT and CDR2 SNEGSKA (reference sequence). The CDR3 length is 12 residues. The CDR3 coding sequence is TGCAGTGGGGGGGACACCCCATACGAGCAGTACTTC. This encodes CSGGDTPYEQYF.

This clonotype was counted between two and nine times. J is TRBJ2-1 and V is TRBV10-3; D unclear. The CDR3 length is 17 residues. Trimming removed 0 bases from V and 10 bases from J, with 22 bases in between. The germline V gene has CDR1 ENHRY and CDR2 SYGVKD. As DNA, the CDR3 is TGTGCCATCAGTGAGTCGCTGGGAATAGGGTCAACCTCCGAGCAGTTCTTC. It encodes CAISESLGIGSTSEQFF.

This clonotype was seen a handful of times. This chain connects TRBV5-4 to TRBJ1-4; tentatively, D is TRBD1 (6 bases). The germline V gene has CDR1 SGHNT and CDR2 YYREEE (reference sequence). The CDR3 extends over 14 amino acids. Trimming removed 7 bases at V and 1 base at J, with 11 bases between. CDR3 sequence (DNA): TGTGCCAGCCGTAAAGGGGGAACTAATGAAAAACTGTTTTTT. This codes for CASRKGGTNEKLFF.

CDR3 nucleotides: TGTGCCAGCAGTTTAGCAGGGCGAGGTGGCTACACCTTC. This translates into CASSLAGRGGYTF. The rearrangement uses TRBV27 and TRBJ1-2; D is perhaps TRBD1 (5 bases). Germline V lookup: CDR1 MNHEY, CDR2 SMNVEV (reference sequence). The CDR3 contains 13 residues. With 2 bases removed from V and 7 bases from J, the gap between germline ends came to 11 bases.

The rearrangement joins TRBV7-9 to TRBJ1-1; TRBD1 might be the D (5 bases). CDR3 length: 13 residues. CDR1 is SEHNR, CDR2 FQNEAQ, per germline (reference sequence). V was cut by 1 base and J by 6 bases, with 9 bases left in between. The CDR3 here is CASSLGGLAEAFF. The CDR3 region has the DNA TGTGCCAGCAGCTTAGGGGGCCTCGCTGAAGCTTTCTTT.